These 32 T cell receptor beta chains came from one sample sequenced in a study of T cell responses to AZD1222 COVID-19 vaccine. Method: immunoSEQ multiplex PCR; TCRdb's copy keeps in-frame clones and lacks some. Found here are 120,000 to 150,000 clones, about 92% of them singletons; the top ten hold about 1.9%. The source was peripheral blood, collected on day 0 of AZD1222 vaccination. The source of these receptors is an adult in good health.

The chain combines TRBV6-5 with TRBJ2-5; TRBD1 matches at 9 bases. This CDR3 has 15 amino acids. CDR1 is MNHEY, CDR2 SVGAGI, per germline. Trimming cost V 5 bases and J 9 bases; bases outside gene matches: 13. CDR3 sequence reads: CASSPYRGPTGAQYF. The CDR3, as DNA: TGTGCCAGCAGTCCCTACAGGGGGCCCACCGGGGCCCAGTACTTC.

The chain's CDR3 is CASSPTPSGELFF. CDR3 in DNA: TGTGCCAGCAGCCCTACTCCCTCCGGGGAGCTGTTTTTT. The chain carries TRBV11-2 and TRBJ2-2, with D unresolved. CDR1 is SGHAT, CDR2 FQNNGV, per germline. V was shortened by 5 bases and J by 6 bases, with 10 bases between the two germline ends. The CDR3 consists of 13 residues. The entire variable domain, with the rest obtained from reference TRBV11-2 and TRBJ2-2, is as follows: EAGVAQSPRYKIIEKRQSVAFWCNPISGHATLYWYQQILGQGPKLLIQFQNNGVVDDSQLPKDRFSAERLKGVDSTLKIQPAKLEDSAVYLCASSPTPSGELFFGEGSRLTVL.

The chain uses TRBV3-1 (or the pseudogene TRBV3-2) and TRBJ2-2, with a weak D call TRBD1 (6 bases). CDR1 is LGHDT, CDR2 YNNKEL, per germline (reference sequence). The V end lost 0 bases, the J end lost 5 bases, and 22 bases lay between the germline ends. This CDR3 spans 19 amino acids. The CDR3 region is CASSQEGPGVGSRTGELFF. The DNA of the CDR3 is TGTGCCAGCAGCCAAGAAGGTCCAGGGGTCGGGTCCCGGACCGGGGAGCTGTTTTTT.

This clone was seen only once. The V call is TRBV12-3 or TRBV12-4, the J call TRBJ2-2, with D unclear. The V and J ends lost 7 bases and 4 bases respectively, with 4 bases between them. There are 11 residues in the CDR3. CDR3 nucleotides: TGTGCCAGCACCGTCACCGGGGAGCTGTTTTTT. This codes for CASTVTGELFF.

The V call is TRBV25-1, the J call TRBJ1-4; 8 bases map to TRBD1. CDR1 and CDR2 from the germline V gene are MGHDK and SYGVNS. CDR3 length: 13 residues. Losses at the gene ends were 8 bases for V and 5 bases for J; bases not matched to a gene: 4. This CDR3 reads CASSWTGNEKLFF. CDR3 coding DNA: TGTGCCAGCTCCTGGACAGGGAATGAAAAACTGTTTTTT.

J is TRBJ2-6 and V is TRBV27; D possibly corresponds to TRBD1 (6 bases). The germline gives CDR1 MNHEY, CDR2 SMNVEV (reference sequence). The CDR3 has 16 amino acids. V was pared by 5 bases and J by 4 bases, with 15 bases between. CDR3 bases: TGTGCCAGCAGTCCAACAGGGTTGTGGGGGGCCAACGTCCTGACTTTC. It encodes CASSPTGLWGANVLTF.

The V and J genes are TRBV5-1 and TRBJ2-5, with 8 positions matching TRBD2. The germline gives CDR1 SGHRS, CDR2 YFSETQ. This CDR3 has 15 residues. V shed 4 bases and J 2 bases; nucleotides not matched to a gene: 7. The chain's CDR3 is CASSPGGAVQETQYF. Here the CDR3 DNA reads TGCGCCAGCAGCCCGGGGGGGGCAGTTCAAGAGACCCAGTACTTC.

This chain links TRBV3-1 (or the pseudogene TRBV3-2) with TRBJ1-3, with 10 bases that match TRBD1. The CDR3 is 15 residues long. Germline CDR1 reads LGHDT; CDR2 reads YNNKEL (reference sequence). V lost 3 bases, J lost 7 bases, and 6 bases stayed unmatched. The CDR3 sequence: CASSQVWTGGNTIYF. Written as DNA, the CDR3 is TGTGCCAGCAGCCAGGTCTGGACAGGGGGGAACACCATATATTTT.

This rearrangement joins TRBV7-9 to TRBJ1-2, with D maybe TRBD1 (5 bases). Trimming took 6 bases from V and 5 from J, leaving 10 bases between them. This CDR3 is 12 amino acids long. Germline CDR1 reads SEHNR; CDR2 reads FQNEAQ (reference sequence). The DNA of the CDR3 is TGTGCCAGCAGTAACTCAGGGTATGGCTACACCTTC. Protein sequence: CASSNSGYGYTF.

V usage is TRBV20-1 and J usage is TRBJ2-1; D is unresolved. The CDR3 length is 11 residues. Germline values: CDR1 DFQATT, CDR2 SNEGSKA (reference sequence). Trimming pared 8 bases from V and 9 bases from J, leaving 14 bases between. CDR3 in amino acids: CSPRRRFEQFF. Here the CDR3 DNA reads TGCAGTCCGAGGCGGCGATTTGAGCAGTTCTTC.

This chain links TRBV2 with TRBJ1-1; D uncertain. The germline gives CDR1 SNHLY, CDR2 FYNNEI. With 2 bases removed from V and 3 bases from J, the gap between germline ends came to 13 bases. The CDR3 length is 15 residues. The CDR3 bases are TGTGCCAGCAGTGAATTAGGTGGATCCTACACTGAAGCTTTCTTT. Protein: CASSELGGSYTEAFF.

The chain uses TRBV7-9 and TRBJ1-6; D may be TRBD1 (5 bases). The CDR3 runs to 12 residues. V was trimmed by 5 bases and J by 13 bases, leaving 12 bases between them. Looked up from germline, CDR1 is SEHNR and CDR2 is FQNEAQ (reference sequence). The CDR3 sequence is CASSRQPPPLHF. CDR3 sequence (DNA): TGTGCCAGCAGCCGACAGCCACCCCCCCTCCACTTT.

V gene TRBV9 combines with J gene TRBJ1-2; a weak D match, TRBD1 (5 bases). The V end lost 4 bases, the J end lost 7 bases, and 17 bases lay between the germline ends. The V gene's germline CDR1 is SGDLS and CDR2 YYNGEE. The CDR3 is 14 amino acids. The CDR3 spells CASSTEREGPGYTF. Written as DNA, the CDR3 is TGTGCCAGCAGCACCGAGAGAGAGGGGCCTGGCTACACCTTC.

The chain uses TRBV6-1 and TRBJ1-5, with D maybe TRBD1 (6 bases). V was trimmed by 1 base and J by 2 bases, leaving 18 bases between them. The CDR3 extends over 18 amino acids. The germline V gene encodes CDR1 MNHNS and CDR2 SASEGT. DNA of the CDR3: TGTGCCAGCAGTGAAGGTAGGGACATGGGGTATGGCAATCAGCCCCAGCATTTT. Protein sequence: CASSEGRDMGYGNQPQHF.

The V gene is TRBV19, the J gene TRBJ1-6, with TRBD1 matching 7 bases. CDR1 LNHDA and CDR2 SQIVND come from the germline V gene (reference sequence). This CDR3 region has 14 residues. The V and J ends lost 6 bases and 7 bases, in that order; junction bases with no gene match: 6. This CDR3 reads CASRETGKNSPLHF. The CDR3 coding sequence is TGTGCCAGTAGAGAGACAGGGAAGAATTCACCCCTCCACTTT.

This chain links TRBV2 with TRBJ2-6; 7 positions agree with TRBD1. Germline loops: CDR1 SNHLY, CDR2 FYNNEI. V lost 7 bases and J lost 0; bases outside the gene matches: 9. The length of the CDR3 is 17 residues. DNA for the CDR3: TGTGCCAGCAATGTGGGACAGTTGGCCTCTGGGGCCAACGTCCTGACTTTC. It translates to CASNVGQLASGANVLTF. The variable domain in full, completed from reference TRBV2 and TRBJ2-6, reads EPEVTQTPSHQVTQMGQEVILRCVPISNHLYFYWYRQILGQKVEFLVSFYNNEISEKSEIFDDQFSVERPDGSNFTLKIRSTKLEDSAMYFCASNVGQLASGANVLTFGAGSRLTVL.

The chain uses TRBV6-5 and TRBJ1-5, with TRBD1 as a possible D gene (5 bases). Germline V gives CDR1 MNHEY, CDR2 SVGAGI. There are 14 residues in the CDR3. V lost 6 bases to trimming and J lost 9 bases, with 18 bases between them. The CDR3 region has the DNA TGTGCCAGCAGCCCCGGGGGAGGGATAGGGCCCCAGCATTTT. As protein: CASSPGGGIGPQHF.

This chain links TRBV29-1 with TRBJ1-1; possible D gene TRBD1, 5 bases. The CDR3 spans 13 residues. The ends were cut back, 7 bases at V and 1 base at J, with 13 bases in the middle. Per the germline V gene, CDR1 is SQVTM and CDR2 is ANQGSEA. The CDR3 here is CSGRSGRNTEAFF. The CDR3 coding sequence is TGCAGCGGCAGGTCAGGGAGGAACACTGAAGCTTTCTTT.

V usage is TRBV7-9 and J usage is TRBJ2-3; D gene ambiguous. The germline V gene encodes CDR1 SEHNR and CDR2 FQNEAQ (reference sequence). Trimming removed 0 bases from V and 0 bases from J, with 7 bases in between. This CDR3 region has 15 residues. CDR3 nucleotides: TGTGCCAGCAGCTTAGCACTGGCTAGCACAGATACGCAGTATTTT. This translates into CASSLALASTDTQYF. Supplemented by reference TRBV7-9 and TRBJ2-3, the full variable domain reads DTGVSQNPRHKITKRGQNVTFRCDPISEHNRLYWYRQTLGQGPEFLTYFQNEAQLEKSRLLSDRFSAERPKGSFSTLEIQRTEQGDSAMYLCASSLALASTDTQYFGPGTRLTVL.

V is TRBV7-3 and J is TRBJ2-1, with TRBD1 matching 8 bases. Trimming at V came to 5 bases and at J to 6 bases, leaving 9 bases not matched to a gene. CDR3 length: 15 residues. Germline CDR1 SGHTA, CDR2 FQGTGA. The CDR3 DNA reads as TGTGCCAGCAGCCAGGACAGGGCACCCCCCAATGAGCAGTTCTTC. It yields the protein CASSQDRAPPNEQFF.

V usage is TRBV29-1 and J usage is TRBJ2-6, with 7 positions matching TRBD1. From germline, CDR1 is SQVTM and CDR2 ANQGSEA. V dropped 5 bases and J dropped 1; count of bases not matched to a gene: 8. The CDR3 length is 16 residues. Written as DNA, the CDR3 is TGCAGCGTTAGGGGACAGCGCAGGTCTGGGGCCAACGTCCTGACTTTC. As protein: CSVRGQRRSGANVLTF.

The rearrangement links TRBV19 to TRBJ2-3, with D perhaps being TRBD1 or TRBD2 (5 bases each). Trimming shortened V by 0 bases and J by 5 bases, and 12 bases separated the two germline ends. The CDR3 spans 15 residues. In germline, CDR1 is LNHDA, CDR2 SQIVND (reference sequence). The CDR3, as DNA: TGTGCCAGTAGTATAGATAGGGGAGTGGAAGATACGCAGTATTTT. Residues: CASSIDRGVEDTQYF.

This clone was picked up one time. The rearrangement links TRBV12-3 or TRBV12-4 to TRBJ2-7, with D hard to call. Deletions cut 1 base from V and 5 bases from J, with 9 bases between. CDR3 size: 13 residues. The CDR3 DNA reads TGTGCCAGCAGTTTAGGAGGTAGGAACGAGCAGTACTTC. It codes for CASSLGGRNEQYF.

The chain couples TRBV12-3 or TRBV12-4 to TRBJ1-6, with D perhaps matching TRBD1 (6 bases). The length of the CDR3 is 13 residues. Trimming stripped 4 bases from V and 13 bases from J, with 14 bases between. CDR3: CASSSTLGAPLHF. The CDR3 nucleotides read TGTGCCAGCAGTTCAACCCTGGGGGCTCCCCTCCACTTT.

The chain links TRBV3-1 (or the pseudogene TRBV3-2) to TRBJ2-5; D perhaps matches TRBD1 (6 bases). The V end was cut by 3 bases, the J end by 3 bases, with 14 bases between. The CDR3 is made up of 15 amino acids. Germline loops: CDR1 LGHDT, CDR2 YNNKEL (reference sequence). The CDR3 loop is CASSQRIQGKETQYF. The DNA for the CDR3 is TGTGCCAGCAGCCAGCGTATACAGGGAAAAGAGACCCAGTACTTC.

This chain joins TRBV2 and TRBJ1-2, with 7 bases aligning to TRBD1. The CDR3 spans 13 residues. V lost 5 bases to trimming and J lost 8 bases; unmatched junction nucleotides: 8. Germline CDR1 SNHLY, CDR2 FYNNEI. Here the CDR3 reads CASSRQGREGYTF. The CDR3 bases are TGTGCCAGCAGTCGACAGGGCAGGGAAGGCTACACCTTC.

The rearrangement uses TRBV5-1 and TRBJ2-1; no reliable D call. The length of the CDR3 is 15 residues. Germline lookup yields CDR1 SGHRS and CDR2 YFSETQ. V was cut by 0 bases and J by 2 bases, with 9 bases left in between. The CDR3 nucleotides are TGCGCCAGCAGCTTGGGTCTAGGCGCCTACAATGAGCAGTTCTTC. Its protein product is CASSLGLGAYNEQFF.

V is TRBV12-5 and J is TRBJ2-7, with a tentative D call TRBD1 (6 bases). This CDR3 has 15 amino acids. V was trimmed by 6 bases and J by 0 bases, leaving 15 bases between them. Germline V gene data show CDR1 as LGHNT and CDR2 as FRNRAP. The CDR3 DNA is TGTGCTAGTGGCCCCCGGGACACCTACTCCTACGAGCAGTACTTC. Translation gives CASGPRDTYSYEQYF.

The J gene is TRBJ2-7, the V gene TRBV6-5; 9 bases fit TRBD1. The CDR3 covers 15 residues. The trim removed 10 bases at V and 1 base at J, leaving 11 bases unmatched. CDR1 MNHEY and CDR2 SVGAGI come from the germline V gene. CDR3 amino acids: CAKDPRDRESYEQYF. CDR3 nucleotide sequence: TGTGCCAAAGACCCCCGGGACAGGGAGTCCTACGAGCAGTACTTC.

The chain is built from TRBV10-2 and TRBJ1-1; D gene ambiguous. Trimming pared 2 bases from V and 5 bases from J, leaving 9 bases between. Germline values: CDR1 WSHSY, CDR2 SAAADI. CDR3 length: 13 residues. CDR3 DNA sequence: TGCGCCAGCAGTGAGAACGTGCCTACTGAAGCTTTCTTT. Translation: CASSENVPTEAFF.

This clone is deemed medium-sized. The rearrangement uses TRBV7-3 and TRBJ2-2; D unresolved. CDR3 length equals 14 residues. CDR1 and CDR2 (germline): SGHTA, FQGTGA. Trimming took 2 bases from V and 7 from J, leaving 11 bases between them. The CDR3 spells CASSLQGMGGELFF. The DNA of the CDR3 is TGTGCCAGCAGCTTACAAGGGATGGGCGGGGAGCTGTTTTTT. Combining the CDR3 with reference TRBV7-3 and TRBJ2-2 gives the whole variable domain GAGVSQTPSNKVTEKGKYVELRCDPISGHTALYWYRQSLGQGPEFLIYFQGTGAADDSGLPNDRFFAVRPEGSVSTLKIQRTERGDSAVYLCASSLQGMGGELFFGEGSRLTVL.

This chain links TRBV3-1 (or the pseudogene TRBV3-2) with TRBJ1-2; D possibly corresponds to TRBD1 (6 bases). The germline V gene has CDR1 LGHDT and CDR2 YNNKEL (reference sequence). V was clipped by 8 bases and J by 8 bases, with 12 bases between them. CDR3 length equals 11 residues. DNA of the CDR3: TGTGCCAGCTCGGCAGGGGTCGGCTACACCTTC. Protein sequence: CASSAGVGYTF.